This T cell receptor (beta chain) was recorded in a study of cytomegalovirus exposure and HLA in healthy donors. Study information: The approximately 720 first-cohort repertoires and the roughly 120 validation repertoires shared the same platform, a later analysis reported.

The CDR3 has 13 amino acids. Germline V gives CDR1 SGHAT, CDR2 FQNNGV. The V end was cut by 5 bases, the J end by 4 bases, with 8 bases between. Concerning this clone: Its antigen is currently unknown.

Profiling relied on immunoSEQ multiplex PCR, and the TCRdb table lists in-frame clones only, not all of them. The sample has about 200,000 clones; 80% to 90% are singletons. It was the approximately 110-subject validation cohort, separate from the approximately 690-subject first cohort, to which the donors belonged. Overall study results and limits: Many donors carried some public TCRs, although rarity characterized most TCR sequences. First-cohort TCR clusters tended to co-occur in the 120 or so validation repertoires, a later analysis found.

Sequenced: PBMCs. The rearrangement uses TRBV11-2 and TRBJ2-2, with D unclear. This clonotype was sampled from a woman in her twenties or thirties in good health and CMV-seropositive. CDR3 DNA sequence: TGTGCCAGCAGCCCGGTCCTCACCGGGGAGCTGTTTTTT. Amino acid sequence: CASSPVLTGELFF.